This TCR beta chain was captured in a study of technical replicates of blood from a few donors. Clones were read by immunoSEQ multiplex PCR, and TCRdb kept only the in-frame ones, dropping some. This table holds about 15,000 clones, approximately 90% found once. Sequences were obtained from PBMCs. This sequence originates from a human donor in good health.

CDR3 region: CASSPGTGGYEQYF. CDR3 nucleotide sequence: TGCGCCAGCAGCCCGGGGACAGGGGGCTACGAGCAGTACTTC. J is TRBJ2-7 and V is TRBV5-1, with 11 nucleotides matching TRBD1. The ends lost 4 bases at V and 3 bases at J; junction bases unmatched: 3. Germline lookup yields CDR1 SGHRS and CDR2 YFSETQ. The length of the CDR3 is 14 residues.